This T cell receptor (beta chain) stems from a study of blood T cell repertoires in COVID-19. Study-wide background: Spain, Italy and the United States supplied samples that represented acute and convalescent COVID-19. T cells, B-cell-depleted T cells, or PBMCs supplied cDNA or gDNA.

The germline CDR1 and CDR2 sequences are MNHEY and SVGAGI. Trimming removed 5 bases at V and 4 bases at J, with 14 bases between. The CDR3 has 15 amino acids. In its sample, this clone was seen a few times. Seattle-derived patients entered the study during active infection and were followed longitudinally. In the original processing: For nucleated cells, counts were estimated from reference gene primer amplification. Method: immunoSEQ multiplex PCR; TCRdb's copy keeps in-frame clones and lacks some. That table furnishes V, J and clone size, whereas the DNA furnished D and trimming. The sample lists around 200,000 clones; 75% to 85% were seen once.

Material: peripheral blood. The chain couples TRBV6-5 to TRBJ1-4, with D possibly matching TRBD1 (6 bases). This receptor was identified in a woman aged 40 to 50 with COVID-19, enrolled during active disease. The CDR3 DNA sequence: TGTGCCAGCAGTCCCGTGACAGGAATTAATGAAAAACTGTTTTTT. It is translated as CASSPVTGINEKLFF.